Below, 19 T cell receptor beta chains from the same sample are listed, as sequenced in a study of T cell repertoires in cytomegalovirus infection (dated by TCRdb to between 2019 and 2020). TCRdb names Illumina HiSeq 1500 as the instrument used. The raw public reads went through TCRdb reprocessing: fastp at Q25, MiXCR clone calling, in-frame beta chains kept. Identical CDR3 proteins give one entry, which carries the most common genes and DNA. The sample table contains approximately 390,000 distinct CDR3 sequences; only one count was recorded for roughly 36% of them. The ten largest make up roughly 14% of the sample. The treatment or condition label on this specimen signifies: in vitro stimulation with specific CMV peptide epitopes to enrich CMV-specific T cells. No antigen has been assigned to these receptors. The input for sequencing was cultured PBMCs, taken from culture after CMV antigen stimulation. The receptors were gathered from a human donor in good health (CMV status not recorded). Some clones in this sample may be carry-over from other donors' samples.

This clonotype occurred a few times. One junction end disagrees with the germline gene, perhaps due to a read error. The rearrangement joins TRBV7-2 to TRBJ2-1; possibly TRBD1 for D (6 bases). Germline V CDR1 and CDR2: SGHTA, FQGNSA. There are 12 residues in the CDR3. CDR3 region: CASSLGAGERFF. The CDR3 nucleotides are TGTGCCAGCAGCTTAGGGGCAGGGGAGCGGTTCTTC.

The sample holds a few counts of this clonotype. This chain joins TRBV6-1 and TRBJ2-2; 10 nucleotides match TRBD2. CDR3 length equals 13 residues. Germline CDR1 and CDR2: MNHNS and SASEGT. The ends lost 1 base at V and 14 bases at J; junction bases unmatched: 4. CDR3 in amino acids: CASSEEASGSLFF. As DNA, the CDR3 is TGTGCCAGCAGTGAAGAGGCTAGCGGGAGCCTGTTTTTT.

The V and J genes are TRBV2 and TRBJ1-2; 7 positions agree with TRBD1. CDR1 and CDR2 (germline): SNHLY, FYNNEI. There are 14 residues in the CDR3. Trimming at V came to 8 bases and at J to 5 bases, leaving 11 bases not matched to a gene. CDR3 coding DNA: TGTGCCAGCGCTGGGGACAGCGGGCTATATGGCTACACCTTC. This codes for CASAGDSGLYGYTF.

The chain links TRBV28 to TRBJ2-7; TRBD1 aligns across 8 bases. V trimming: 1 base; J trimming: 5 bases; junction bases outside the gene matches: 4. The CDR3 length is 14 residues. CDR1 is MDHEN and CDR2 is SYDVKM in the germline V gene. The CDR3 sequence is CASSLSGGANEQYV. The CDR3 DNA is TGTGCCAGCAGTTTATCAGGGGGCGCAAACGAGCAGTACGTC.

The rearrangement joins TRBV6-2 or TRBV6-3 to TRBJ2-5; the match to TRBD1 covers 7 bases. Germline CDR1 reads MNHEY; CDR2 reads SVGEGT. The V gene end was trimmed by 7 bases and the J gene end by 2 bases; junction bases not matched to a gene: 10. This CDR3 region has 15 residues. The CDR3 protein is CASKTGRARQETQYF. The CDR3 DNA is TGTGCCAGCAAGACAGGGAGAGCTAGGCAAGAGACCCAGTACTTC.

This chain links TRBV27 with TRBJ2-7; D is ambiguous. Germline CDR1 is MNHEY and CDR2 is SMNVEV (reference sequence). This CDR3 has 15 amino acids. V gave up 2 bases and J gave up 1 base, with 12 bases separating them. This CDR3 reads CASSLRFGQSYEQYF. CDR3 bases: TGTGCCAGCAGTTTACGGTTTGGGCAGTCCTACGAGCAGTACTTC.

The rearrangement joins TRBV28 to TRBJ2-7, with a possible D match to TRBD2 (5 bases). V was trimmed by 6 bases and J by 1 base, leaving 13 bases between them. CDR3 length: 14 residues. The V gene's germline CDR1 is MDHEN and CDR2 SYDVKM. The CDR3 loop is CASSKRSGSYEQYF. CDR3 bases: TGTGCCAGCAGCAAGAGGTCGGGGTCCTACGAGCAGTACTTC.

The V and J genes are TRBV29-1 and TRBJ2-5, with unresolved D. The germline CDR1 and CDR2 sequences are SQVTM and ANQGSEA. Trimming took off 4 bases at V and 1 base at J, with 22 bases between the two ends. The length of the CDR3 is 17 residues. Here the CDR3 reads CSVAGRSALVPQETQYF. In DNA, the CDR3 is TGCAGCGTTGCGGGTCGATCGGCCCTAGTCCCCCAAGAGACCCAGTACTTC. Full variable domain (remainder filled in from reference TRBV29-1 and TRBJ2-5): SAVISQKPSRDICQRGTSLTIQCQVDSQVTMMFWYRQQPGQSLTLIATANQGSEATYESGFVIDKFPISRPNLTFSTLTVSNMSPEDSSIYLCSVAGRSALVPQETQYFGPGTRLLVL.

The rearrangement joins TRBV25-1 to TRBJ1-1; D uncertain. Germline V gene sequence: CDR1 MGHDK, CDR2 SYGVNS. V lost 1 base and J 6 bases, leaving 12 bases between the germline ends. The CDR3 has 14 residues. The CDR3 loop is CASSEFKFNPEAFF. The DNA of the CDR3 is TGTGCCAGCAGTGAATTTAAGTTCAACCCTGAAGCTTTCTTT. Filled out from reference TRBV25-1 and TRBJ1-1, the complete variable domain reads EADIYQTPRYLVIGTGKKITLECSQTMGHDKMYWYQQDPGMELHLIHYSYGVNSTEKGDLSSESTVSRIRTEHFPLTLESARPSHTSQYLCASSEFKFNPEAFFGQGTRLTVV.

The genes are TRBV2 and TRBJ2-3; 7 bases line up with TRBD1. V trimming: 6 bases; J trimming: 3 bases; junction bases outside the gene matches: 9. This CDR3 comprises 15 residues. Germline CDR1 and CDR2: SNHLY and FYNNEI. CDR3 nucleotides: TGTGCCAGCAGAGCAATGACAGGGCGGACAGATACGCAGTATTTT. It yields the protein CASRAMTGRTDTQYF.

This clonotype was seen a few times. One end of the junction varies from germline; a read error may be responsible. The chain links TRBV29-1 to TRBJ2-5; unclear D gene. CDR3 length: 12 amino acids. From germline, CDR1 is SQVTM and CDR2 ANQGSEA. CDR3 coding DNA: TGCAGCGTTGGAGACCGTCAAGGGACCCAGTACTTC. Translated, it gives CSVGDRQGTQYF.

The chain couples TRBV5-8 to TRBJ1-6, with 9 positions matching TRBD1. The V gene's germline CDR1 is SGHTS and CDR2 YDEGEE. V lost 4 bases, J lost 7 bases, and 3 bases stayed unmatched. This CDR3 contains 14 residues. CDR3 coding DNA: TGTGCCAGCAGCCGGGACAGGGCGAATTCACCCCTCCACTTT. It yields the protein CASSRDRANSPLHF.

The gene calls are TRBV20-1 and TRBJ2-5; a possible D gene is TRBD1 (7 bases). The CDR3 runs 12 residues. V was shortened by 3 bases and J by 5 bases, with 10 bases between the two germline ends. Germline CDR1 reads DFQATT; CDR2 reads SNEGSKA (reference sequence). The DNA of the CDR3 is TGCAGTGCTAGGACAGGGAGGGAGACCCAGTACTTC. Translated, it gives CSARTGRETQYF.

The chain uses TRBV9 and TRBJ1-6; D remains unclear. CDR1 is SGDLS and CDR2 is YYNGEE in the germline V gene. The CDR3 length is 13 residues. Deletions cut 0 bases from V and 11 bases from J, with 9 bases between. The CDR3 nucleotides are TGTGCCAGCAGCGTAGGGGTTGGGGCACCCCTCCACTTT. This gives the protein CASSVGVGAPLHF.

The chain combines TRBV29-1 with TRBJ2-3; 13 bases agree with TRBD2. J lost 4 bases, V lost 4 bases, and 8 bases had no gene match. The CDR3 has 16 residues. Germline CDR1 reads SQVTM; CDR2 reads ANQGSEA. The CDR3 coding sequence is TGCAGCGTTGTAGGACTAGCGGGAGTGAGAGCAGATACGCAGTATTTT. This translates into CSVVGLAGVRADTQYF.

This clonotype was counted between two and nine times. The rearrangement uses TRBV12-3 or TRBV12-4 and TRBJ2-5; D remains unclear. Trimming removed 8 bases from V and 2 bases from J, with 9 bases in between. This CDR3 has 12 amino acids. The CDR3 DNA reads as TGTGCCAGCTCCCTCCGTCAAGAGACCCAGTACTTC. This translates into CASSLRQETQYF.

The chain recombines TRBV9 with TRBJ1-1; perhaps TRBD1 as D (5 bases). The V end lost 2 bases, the J end lost 1 base, and 12 bases lay between the germline ends. Germline V gene data show CDR1 as SGDLS and CDR2 as YYNGEE. The CDR3 has 15 amino acids. As DNA, the CDR3 is TGTGCCAGCAGCGTCTATGACAGCCAGAACACTGAAGCTTTCTTT. Its translation: CASSVYDSQNTEAFF. Supplemented by reference TRBV9 and TRBJ1-1, the full variable domain reads DSGVTQTPKHLITATGQRVTLRCSPRSGDLSVYWYQQSLDQGLQFLIQYYNGEERAKGNILERFSAQQFPDLHSELNLSSLELGDSALYFCASSVYDSQNTEAFFGQGTRLTVV.

This clonotype showed up just a few times. The chain is built from TRBV11-2 and TRBJ2-3; D may be TRBD2 (6 bases). Germline CDR1 SGHAT, CDR2 FQNNGV. The CDR3 totals 15 residues. V lost 5 bases and J 6 bases, leaving 18 bases between the germline ends. CDR3: CASSPRHGRSDTQYF. CDR3 sequence (DNA): TGTGCCAGCAGCCCCCGTCATGGGAGGTCGGATACGCAGTATTTT.

The sample holds a few counts of this clonotype. The J gene is TRBJ1-5, the V gene TRBV7-2; possibly TRBD1 for D (6 bases). V was cut by 5 bases and J by 3 bases, with 11 bases left in between. The CDR3 totals 14 residues. Germline V gene lookup returns CDR1 SGHTA and CDR2 FQGNSA. The CDR3 region has the DNA TGTGCCAGCAGCCCCGGGGGCCCCAATCAGCCCCAGCATTTT. The encoded protein is CASSPGGPNQPQHF.